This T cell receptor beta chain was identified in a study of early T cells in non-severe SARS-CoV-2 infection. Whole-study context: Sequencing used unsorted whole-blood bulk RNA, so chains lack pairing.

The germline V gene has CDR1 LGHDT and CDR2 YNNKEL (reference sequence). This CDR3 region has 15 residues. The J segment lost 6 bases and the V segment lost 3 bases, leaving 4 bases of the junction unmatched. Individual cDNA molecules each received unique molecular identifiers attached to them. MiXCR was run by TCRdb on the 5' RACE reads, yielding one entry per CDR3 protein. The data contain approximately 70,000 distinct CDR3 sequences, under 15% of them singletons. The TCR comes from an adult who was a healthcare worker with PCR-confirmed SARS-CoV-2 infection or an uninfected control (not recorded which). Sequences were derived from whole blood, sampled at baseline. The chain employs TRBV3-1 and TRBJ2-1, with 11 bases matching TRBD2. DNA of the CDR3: TGTGCCAGCAGCCATATAGCGGGGGGGCGCAATGAGCAGTTCTTC. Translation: CASSHIAGGRNEQFF.